This T cell receptor (beta chain) was sequenced in a study of OX40 agonist ivuxolimab in advanced cancers. Turning to the study itself: People who had prior anti-PD-1, anti-PD-L1 or anti-CTLA-4 therapy could take part, and under 45% had some.

Sequencing used immunoSEQ multiplex PCR; TCRdb keeps in-frame clones, though not all of them. The top ten hold around 20% of the sample, which has 50,000 to 75,000 clones, just over 90% seen once. Only one count was recorded for this clone. What it recognizes is unknown. General study findings and limits: On average, CD8+ T cells had more expanded clones than CD4+.

Patients with a history of autoimmune disease or on systemic immunosuppression were excluded. The study sampled blood at baseline, cycle 4 day 1, and cycle 7 day 1. Looked up from germline, CDR1 is SGHDT and CDR2 is YYEEEE. The CDR3 runs 15 residues. V lost 2 bases and J 7 bases, leaving 16 bases between the germline ends. This receptor was identified in an adult with an advanced solid tumor such as melanoma, head and neck, liver or kidney cancer. The chain joins TRBV5-6 to TRBJ2-4, with a tentative D call TRBD1 (6 bases). Source: CD4+ or CD8+ T cells sorted from blood, taken in a trial of the OX40 agonist ivuxolimab. The DNA for the CDR3 is TGTGCCAGCAGCTTTACCGGGACACGTGGGAACATTCAGTACTTC. Translated, it gives CASSFTGTRGNIQYF.